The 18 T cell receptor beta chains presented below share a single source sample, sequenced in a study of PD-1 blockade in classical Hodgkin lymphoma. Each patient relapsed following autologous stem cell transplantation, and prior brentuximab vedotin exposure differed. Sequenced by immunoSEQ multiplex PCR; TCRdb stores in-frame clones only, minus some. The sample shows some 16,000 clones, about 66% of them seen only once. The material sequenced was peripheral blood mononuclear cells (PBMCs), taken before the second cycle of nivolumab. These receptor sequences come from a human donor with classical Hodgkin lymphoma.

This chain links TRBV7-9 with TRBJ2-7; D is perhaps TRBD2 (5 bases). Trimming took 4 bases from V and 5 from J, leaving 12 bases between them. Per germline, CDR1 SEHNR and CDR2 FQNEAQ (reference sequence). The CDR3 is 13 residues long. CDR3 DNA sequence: TGTGCCAGCAGCTCCCCGAGGCGGGACGAGCAGTACTTC. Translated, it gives CASSSPRRDEQYF.

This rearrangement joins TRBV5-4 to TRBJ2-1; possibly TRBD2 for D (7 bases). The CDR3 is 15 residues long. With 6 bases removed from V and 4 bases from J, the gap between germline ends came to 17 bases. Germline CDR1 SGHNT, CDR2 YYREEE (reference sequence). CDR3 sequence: CASTGGPLAYNEQFF. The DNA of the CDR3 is TGTGCCAGCACCGGGGGCCCACTAGCGTACAATGAGCAGTTCTTC.

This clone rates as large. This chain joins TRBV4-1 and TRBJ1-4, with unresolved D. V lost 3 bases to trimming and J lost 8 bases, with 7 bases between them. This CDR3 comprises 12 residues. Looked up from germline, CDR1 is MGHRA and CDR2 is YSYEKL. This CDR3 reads CASSQNNEKLFF. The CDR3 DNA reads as TGCGCCAGCAGCCAGAATAACGAAAAACTGTTTTTT.

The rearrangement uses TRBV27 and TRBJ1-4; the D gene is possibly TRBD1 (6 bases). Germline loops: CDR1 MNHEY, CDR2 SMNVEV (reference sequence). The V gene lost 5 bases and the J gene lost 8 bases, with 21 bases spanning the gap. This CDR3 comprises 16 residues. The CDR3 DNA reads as TGTGCCAGCAGTCTATTTAGCAGGGGTATTGGCGAAAAACTGTTTTTT. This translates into CASSLFSRGIGEKLFF.

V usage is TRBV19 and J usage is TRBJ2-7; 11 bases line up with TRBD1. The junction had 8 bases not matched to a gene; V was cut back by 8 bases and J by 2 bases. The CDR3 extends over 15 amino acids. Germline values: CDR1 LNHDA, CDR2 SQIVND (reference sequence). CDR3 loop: CASRLGDRGTYEQYF. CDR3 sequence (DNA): TGTGCCAGTCGCCTGGGGGACAGGGGGACCTACGAGCAGTACTTC.

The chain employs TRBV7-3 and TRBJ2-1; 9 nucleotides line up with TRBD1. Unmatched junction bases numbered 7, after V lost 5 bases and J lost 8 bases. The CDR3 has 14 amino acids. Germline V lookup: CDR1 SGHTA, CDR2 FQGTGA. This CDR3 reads CASSRGGTGYEQFF. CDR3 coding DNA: TGTGCCAGCAGCCGAGGGGGGACAGGGTATGAGCAGTTCTTC.

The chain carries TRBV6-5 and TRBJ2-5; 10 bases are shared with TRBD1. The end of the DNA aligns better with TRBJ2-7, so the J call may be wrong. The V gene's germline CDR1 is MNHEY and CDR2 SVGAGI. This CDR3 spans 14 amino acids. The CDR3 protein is CASSRQGAYYEQYF. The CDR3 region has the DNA TGTGCCAGCAGTCGACAGGGGGCGTACTACGAGCAGTACTTC.

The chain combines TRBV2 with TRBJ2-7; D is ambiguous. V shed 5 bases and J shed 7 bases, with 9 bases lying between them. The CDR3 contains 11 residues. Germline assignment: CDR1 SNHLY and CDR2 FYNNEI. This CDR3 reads CASSNRWEQYF. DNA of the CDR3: TGTGCCAGCAGTAATAGGTGGGAGCAGTACTTC. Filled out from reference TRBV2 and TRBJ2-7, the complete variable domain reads EPEVTQTPSHQVTQMGQEVILRCVPISNHLYFYWYRQILGQKVEFLVSFYNNEISEKSEIFDDQFSVERPDGSNFTLKIRSTKLEDSAMYFCASSNRWEQYFGPGTRLTVT.

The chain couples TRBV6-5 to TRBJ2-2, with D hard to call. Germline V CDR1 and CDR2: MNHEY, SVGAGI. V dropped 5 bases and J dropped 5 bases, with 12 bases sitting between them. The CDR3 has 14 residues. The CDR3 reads CASSKFSRTGELFF. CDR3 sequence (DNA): TGTGCCAGCAGTAAGTTCTCGAGGACCGGGGAGCTGTTTTTT.

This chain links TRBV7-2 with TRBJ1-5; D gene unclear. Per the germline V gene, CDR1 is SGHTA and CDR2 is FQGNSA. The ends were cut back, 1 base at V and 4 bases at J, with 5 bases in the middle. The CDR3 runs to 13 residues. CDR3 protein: CASSLGVNQPQHF. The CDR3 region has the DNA TGTGCCAGCAGCTTAGGGGTGAATCAGCCCCAGCATTTT.

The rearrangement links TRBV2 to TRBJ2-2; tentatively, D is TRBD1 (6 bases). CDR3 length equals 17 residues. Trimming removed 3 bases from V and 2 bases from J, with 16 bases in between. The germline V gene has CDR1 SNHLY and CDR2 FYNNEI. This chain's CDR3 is CASSEEPGTPNTGELFF. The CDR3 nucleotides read TGTGCCAGCAGTGAGGAACCCGGGACACCTAACACCGGGGAGCTGTTTTTT.

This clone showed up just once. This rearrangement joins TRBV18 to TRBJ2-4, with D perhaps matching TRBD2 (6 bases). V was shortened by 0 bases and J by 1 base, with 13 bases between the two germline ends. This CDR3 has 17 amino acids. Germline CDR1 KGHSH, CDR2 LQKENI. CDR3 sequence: CASSPPGGGAAKNIQYF. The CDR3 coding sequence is TGTGCCAGCTCACCACCAGGAGGAGGGGCGGCCAAAAACATTCAGTACTTC.

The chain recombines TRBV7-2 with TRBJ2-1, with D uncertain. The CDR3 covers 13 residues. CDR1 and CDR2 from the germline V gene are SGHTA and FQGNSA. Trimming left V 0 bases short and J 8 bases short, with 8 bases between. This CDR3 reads CASSLAPPDEQFF. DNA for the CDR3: TGTGCCAGCAGCTTAGCGCCTCCCGATGAGCAGTTCTTC.

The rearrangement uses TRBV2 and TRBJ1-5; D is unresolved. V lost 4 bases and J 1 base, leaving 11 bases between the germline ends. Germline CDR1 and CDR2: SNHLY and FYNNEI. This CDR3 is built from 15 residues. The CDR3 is CASSVVSVSNQPQHF. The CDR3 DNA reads TGTGCCAGCAGTGTTGTCAGTGTAAGCAATCAGCCCCAGCATTTT.

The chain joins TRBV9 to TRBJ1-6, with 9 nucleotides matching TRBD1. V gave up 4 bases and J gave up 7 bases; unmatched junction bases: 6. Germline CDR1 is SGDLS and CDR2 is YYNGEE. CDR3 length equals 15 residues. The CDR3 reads CASSPGDRVNSPLHF. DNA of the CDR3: TGTGCCAGCAGCCCAGGGGACAGGGTCAATTCACCCCTCCACTTT. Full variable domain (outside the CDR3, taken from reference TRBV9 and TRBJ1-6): DSGVTQTPKHLITATGQRVTLRCSPRSGDLSVYWYQQSLDQGLQFLIQYYNGEERAKGNILERFSAQQFPDLHSELNLSSLELGDSALYFCASSPGDRVNSPLHFGNGTRLTVT.

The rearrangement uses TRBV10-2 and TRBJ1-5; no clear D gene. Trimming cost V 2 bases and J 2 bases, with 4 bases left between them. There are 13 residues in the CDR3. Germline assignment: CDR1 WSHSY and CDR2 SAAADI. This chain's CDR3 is CASSEDRNQPQHF. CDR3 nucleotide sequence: TGCGCCAGCAGTGAGGATCGCAATCAGCCCCAGCATTTT.

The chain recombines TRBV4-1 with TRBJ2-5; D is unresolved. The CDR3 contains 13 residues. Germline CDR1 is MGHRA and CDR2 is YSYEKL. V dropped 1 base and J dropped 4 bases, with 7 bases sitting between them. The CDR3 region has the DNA TGCGCCAGCAGCCAAGGGGCCTCAGAGACCCAGTACTTC. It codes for CASSQGASETQYF.

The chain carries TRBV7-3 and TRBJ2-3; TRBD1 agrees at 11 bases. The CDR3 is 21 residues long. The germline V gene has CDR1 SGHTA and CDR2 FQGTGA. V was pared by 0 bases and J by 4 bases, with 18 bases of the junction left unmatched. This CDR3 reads CASSLTARTGGRFSSADTQYF. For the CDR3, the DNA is TGTGCCAGCAGCTTAACGGCCCGGACAGGGGGCCGATTTAGTTCTGCAGATACGCAGTATTTT.